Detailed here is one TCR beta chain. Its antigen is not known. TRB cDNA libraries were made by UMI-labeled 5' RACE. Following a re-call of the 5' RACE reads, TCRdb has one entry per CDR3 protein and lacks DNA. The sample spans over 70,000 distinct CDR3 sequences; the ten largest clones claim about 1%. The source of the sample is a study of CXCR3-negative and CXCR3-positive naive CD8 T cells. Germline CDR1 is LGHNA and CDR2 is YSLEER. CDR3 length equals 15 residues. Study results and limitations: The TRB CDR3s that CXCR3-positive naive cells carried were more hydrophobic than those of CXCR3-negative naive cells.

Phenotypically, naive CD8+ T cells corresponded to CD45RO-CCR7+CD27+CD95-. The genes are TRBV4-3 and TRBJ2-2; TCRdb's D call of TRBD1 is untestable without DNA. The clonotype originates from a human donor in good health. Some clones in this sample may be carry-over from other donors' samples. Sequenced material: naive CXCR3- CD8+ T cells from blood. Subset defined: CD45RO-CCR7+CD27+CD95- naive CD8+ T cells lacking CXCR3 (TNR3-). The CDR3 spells CASSRRGRGTEELFF.